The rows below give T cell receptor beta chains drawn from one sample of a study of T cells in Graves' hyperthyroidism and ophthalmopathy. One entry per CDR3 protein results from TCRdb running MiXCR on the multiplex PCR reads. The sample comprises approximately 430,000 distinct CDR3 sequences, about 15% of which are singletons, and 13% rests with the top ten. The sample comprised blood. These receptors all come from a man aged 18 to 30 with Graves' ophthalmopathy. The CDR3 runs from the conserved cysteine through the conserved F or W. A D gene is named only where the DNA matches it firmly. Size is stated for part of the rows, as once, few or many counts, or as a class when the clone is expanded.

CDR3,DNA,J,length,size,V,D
CSVEGGYYNEQFF,TGCAGCGTTGAAGGGGGCTACTACAATGAGCAGTTCTTC,TRBJ2-1,13,-,TRBV29-1,-
CASSARGNTEAFF,TGTGCCAGCAGTGCCAGGGGGAACACTGAAGCTTTCTTT,TRBJ1-1,13,many,TRBV6-1,-
CASSPRGTGRNEQFF,TGTGCCAGCTCGCCCCGCGGGACAGGGAGAAATGAGCAGTTCTTC,TRBJ2-1,15,many,TRBV6-2/TRBV6-3,TRBD1
CAQGGQNEKLFF,TGTGCCCAAGGGGGACAGAATGAAAAACTGTTTTTT,TRBJ1-4,12,-,TRBV7-9,TRBD1
CASSADSYPGNTIYF,TGTGCCAGCAGCGCCGACAGTTATCCTGGAAACACCATATATTTT,TRBJ1-3,15,many,TRBV11-2,-
CASSRALQGAGNEQFF,TGTGCCAGCAGCAGAGCTTTACAGGGGGCAGGGAATGAGCAGTTCTTC,TRBJ2-1,16,-,TRBV5-6,TRBD1
CASSVDGSQRSPLHF,TGTGCCAGCAGCGTAGATGGGTCACAAAGATCACCCCTCCACTTT,TRBJ1-6,15,many,TRBV9,-
CASSDPSGAGPDNEQFF,TGTGCCAGCAGTGACCCCTCCGGCGCGGGGCCAGACAATGAGCAGTTCTTC,TRBJ2-1,17,-,TRBV25-1,-
CASSPRGGRDEQYF,TGTGCCAGCAGCCCCCGGGGGGGCCGAGACGAGCAGTACTTC,TRBJ2-7,14,many,TRBV7-2,TRBD2
CASSPPRGNEKLFF,TGTGCCAGCAGCCCTCCCAGGGGGAATGAAAAACTGTTTTTT,TRBJ1-4,14,-,TRBV11-3,TRBD1
CASQRELYEQYF,TGCGCCAGTCAGCGGGAGCTCTACGAGCAGTACTTC,TRBJ2-7,12,many,TRBV10-2,TRBD2
CASSFGQGGSNQPQHF,TGTGCCAGCAGCTTTGGGCAGGGCGGGAGCAATCAGCCCCAGCATTTT,TRBJ1-5,16,many,TRBV7-9,-
CASSHRDRGPGGQPQHF,TGCGCCAGCAGCCACCGAGACAGGGGGCCAGGGGGACAGCCCCAGCATTTT,TRBJ1-5,17,many,TRBV5-1,TRBD1
CASSQEGLLRDNSPLHF,TGTGCCAGCAGCCAAGAGGGTCTACTCAGAGATAATTCACCCCTCCACTTT,TRBJ1-6,17,many,TRBV3-1,-
CSASLAGETQYF,TGCAGTGCTAGTCTGGCGGGGGAGACCCAGTACTTC,TRBJ2-5,12,many,TRBV20-1,-
CASSRTGELTDTQYF,TGTGCCAGCAGTAGGACAGGGGAACTCACAGATACGCAGTATTTT,TRBJ2-3,15,many,TRBV6-1,TRBD1
CASSYSGGTYNEQFF,TGTGCCAGCAGTTACTCAGGCGGGACCTACAATGAGCAGTTCTTC,TRBJ2-1,15,many,TRBV6-6,-
CASSEAQSSFYNEQFF,TGTGCCAGCAGTGAAGCGCAGTCGAGTTTCTACAATGAGCAGTTCTTC,TRBJ2-1,16,many,TRBV6-1,-
CASSLTSGGRTDTQYF,TGTGCCAGCAGCCTGACTAGCGGGGGGCGCACAGATACGCAGTATTTT,TRBJ2-3,16,many,TRBV5-6,TRBD2